The entry below describes one T cell receptor (beta chain). The assay used was immunoSEQ (version v3.0), run at survey level. Sequenced by immunoSEQ multiplex PCR; TCRdb stores in-frame clones only, minus some. The top ten hold less than 4.5% of the sample, which has about 39,000 clones, approximately 87% seen once. The data stem from a study of long-term antiretroviral therapy in people with HIV. Germline V lookup: CDR1 MNHNS, CDR2 SASEGT. V shed 8 bases and J shed 2 bases, with 13 bases lying between them. The CDR3 totals 13 residues. The V gene is TRBV6-1, the J gene TRBJ2-7; D not resolved. The source of this sequence is a woman in her fifties or sixties with HIV. Sequences were derived from unsorted PBMCs, sampled 1.2 years after starting antiretroviral therapy. In DNA form, the CDR3 reads TGTGCCAGCTATGGCAGGTCCACCTACGAGCAGTACTTC. Translated, it gives CASYGRSTYEQYF.